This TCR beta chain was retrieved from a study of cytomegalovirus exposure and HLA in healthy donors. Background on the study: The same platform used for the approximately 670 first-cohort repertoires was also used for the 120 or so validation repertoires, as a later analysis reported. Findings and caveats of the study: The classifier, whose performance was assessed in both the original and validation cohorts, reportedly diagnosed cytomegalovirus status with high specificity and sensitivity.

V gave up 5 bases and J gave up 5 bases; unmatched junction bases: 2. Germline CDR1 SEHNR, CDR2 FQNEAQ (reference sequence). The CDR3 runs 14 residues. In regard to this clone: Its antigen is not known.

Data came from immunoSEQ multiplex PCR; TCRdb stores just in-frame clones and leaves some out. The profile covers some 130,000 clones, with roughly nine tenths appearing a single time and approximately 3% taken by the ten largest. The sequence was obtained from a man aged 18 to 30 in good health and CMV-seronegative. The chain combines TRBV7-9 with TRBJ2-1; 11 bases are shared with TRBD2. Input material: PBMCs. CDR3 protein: CASSPGLADNEQFF. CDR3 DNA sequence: TGTGCCAGCAGCCCGGGACTAGCGGACAATGAGCAGTTCTTC.